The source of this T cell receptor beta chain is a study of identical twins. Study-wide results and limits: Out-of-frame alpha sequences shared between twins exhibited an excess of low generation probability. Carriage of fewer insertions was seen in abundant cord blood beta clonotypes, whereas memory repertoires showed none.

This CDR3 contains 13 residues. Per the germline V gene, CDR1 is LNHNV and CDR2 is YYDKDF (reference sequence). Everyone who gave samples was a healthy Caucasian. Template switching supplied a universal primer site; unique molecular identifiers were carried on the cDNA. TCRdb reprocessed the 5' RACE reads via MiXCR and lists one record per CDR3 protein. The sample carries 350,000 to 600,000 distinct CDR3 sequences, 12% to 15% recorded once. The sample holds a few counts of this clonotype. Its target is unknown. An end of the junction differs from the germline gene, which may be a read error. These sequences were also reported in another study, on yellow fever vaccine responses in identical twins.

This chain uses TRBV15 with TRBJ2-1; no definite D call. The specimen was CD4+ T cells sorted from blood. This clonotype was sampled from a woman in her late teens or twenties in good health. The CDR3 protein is CATSSGPVFPSTF. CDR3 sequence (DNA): TGTGCCACCAGCAGCGGACCCGTCTTCCCCTCCACCTTC.